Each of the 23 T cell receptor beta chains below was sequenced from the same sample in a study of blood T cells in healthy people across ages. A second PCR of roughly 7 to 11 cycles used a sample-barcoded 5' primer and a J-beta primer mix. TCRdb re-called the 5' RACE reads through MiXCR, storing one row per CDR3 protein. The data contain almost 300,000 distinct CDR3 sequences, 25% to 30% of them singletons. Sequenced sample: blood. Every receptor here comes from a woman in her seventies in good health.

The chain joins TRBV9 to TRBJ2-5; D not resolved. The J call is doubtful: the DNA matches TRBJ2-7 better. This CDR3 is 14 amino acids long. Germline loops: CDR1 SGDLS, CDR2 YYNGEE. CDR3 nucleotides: TGTGCCAGCAGCGTAGAAGAACCGCTCTTCGAGCAGTACTTC. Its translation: CASSVEEPLFEQYF.

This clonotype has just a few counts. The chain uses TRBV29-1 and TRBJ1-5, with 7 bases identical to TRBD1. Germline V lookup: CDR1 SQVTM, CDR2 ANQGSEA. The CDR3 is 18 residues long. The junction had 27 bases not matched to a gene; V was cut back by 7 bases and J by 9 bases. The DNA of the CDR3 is TGCAGCGGCAAAGGAAAGGTGTCCGGACAGGTTAAAATCCGGCCCCAGCATTTT. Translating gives CSGKGKVSGQVKIRPQHF.

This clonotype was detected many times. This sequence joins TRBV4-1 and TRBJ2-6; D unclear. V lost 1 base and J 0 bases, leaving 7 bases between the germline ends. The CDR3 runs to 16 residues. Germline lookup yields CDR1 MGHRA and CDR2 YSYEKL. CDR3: CASSQGIYSGANVLTF. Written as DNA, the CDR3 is TGCGCCAGCAGCCAAGGAATATACTCTGGGGCCAACGTCCTGACTTTC.

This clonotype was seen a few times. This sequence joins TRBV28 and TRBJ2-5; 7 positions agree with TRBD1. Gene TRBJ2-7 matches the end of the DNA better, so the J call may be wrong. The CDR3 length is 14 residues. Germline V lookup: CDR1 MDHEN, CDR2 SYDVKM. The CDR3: CASITPGQSYEQYF. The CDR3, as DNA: TGTGCCAGCATAACTCCGGGACAGAGCTACGAGCAGTACTTC.

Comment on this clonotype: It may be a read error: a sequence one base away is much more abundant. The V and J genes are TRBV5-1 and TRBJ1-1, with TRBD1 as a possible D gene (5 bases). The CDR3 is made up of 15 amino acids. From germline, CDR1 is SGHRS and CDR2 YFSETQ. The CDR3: CASSKGAGANTEALF. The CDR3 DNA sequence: TGCGCCAGCAGCAAAGGGGCAGGCGCGAACACTGAAGCTCTCTTT.

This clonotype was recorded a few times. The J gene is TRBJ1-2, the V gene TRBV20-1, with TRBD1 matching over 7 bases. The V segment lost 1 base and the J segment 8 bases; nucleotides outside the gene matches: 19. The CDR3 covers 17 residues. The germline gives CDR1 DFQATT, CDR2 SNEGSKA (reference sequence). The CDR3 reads CSARGGTDREPPGGYTF. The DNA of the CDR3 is TGCAGTGCTAGAGGAGGGACCGACAGGGAGCCGCCGGGAGGCTACACCTTC.

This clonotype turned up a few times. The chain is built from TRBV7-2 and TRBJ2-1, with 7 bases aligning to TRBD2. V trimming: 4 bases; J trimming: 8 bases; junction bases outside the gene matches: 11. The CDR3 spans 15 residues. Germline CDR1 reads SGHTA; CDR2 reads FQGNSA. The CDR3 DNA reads TGTGCCAGCAGCTCACCAGCGGGAAGGGGCTATGAGCAGTTCTTC. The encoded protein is CASSSPAGRGYEQFF.

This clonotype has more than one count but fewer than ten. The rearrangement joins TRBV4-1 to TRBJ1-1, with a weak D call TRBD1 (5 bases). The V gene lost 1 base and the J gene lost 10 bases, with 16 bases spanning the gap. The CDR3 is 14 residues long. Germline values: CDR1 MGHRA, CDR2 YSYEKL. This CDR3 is CASSQVGGTAGAFF. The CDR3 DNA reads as TGCGCCAGCAGCCAAGTTGGGGGGACCGCGGGAGCTTTCTTT.

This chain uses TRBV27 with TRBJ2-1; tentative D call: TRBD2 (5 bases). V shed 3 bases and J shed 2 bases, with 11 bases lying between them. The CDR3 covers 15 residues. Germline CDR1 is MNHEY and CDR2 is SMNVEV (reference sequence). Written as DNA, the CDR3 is TGTGCCAGCAGTTTCCGACGGGAAGCCTACAATGAGCAGTTCTTC. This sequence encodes CASSFRREAYNEQFF.

CDR3 loop: CASSLRTGSSGANVLTF. CDR3 DNA sequence: TGTGCCAGCAGCTTAAGGACGGGGAGCTCTGGGGCCAACGTCCTGACTTTC. The chain combines TRBV7-2 with TRBJ2-6; TRBD2 is a possible D gene (5 bases). Germline lookup yields CDR1 SGHTA and CDR2 FQGNSA. The CDR3 contains 17 residues. The V gene lost 2 bases and the J gene lost 0 bases, with 11 bases spanning the gap.

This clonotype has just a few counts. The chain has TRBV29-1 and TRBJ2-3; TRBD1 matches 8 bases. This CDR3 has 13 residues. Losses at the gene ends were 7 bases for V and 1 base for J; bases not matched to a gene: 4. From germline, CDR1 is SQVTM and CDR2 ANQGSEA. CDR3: CSGDRGGTDTQYF. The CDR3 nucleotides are TGCAGCGGAGACAGGGGTGGCACAGATACGCAGTATTTT.

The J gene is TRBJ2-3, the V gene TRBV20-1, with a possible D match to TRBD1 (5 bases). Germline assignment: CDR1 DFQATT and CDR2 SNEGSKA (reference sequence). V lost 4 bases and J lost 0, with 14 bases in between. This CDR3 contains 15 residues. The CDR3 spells CSATSWGGSTDTQYF. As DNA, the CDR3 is TGCAGTGCTACCTCTTGGGGCGGAAGCACAGATACGCAGTATTTT.

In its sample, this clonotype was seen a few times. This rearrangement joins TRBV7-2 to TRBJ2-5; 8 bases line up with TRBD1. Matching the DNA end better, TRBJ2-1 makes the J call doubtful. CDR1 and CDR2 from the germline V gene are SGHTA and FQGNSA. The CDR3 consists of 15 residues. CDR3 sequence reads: CASSRTVDRVNEQFF. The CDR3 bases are TGTGCCAGCAGCCGGACCGTGGACAGGGTCAATGAGCAGTTCTTC.

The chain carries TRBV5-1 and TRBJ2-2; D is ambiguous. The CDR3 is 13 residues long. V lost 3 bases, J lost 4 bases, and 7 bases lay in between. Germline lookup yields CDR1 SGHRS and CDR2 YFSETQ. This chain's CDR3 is CASSWHVTGELFF. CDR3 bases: TGCGCCAGCAGCTGGCACGTCACCGGGGAGCTGTTTTTT. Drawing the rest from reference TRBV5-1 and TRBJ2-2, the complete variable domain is KAGVTQTPRYLIKTRGQQVTLSCSPISGHRSVSWYQQTPGQGLQFLFEYFSETQRNKGNFPGRFSGRQFSNSRSEMNVSTLELGDSALYLCASSWHVTGELFFGEGSRLTVL.

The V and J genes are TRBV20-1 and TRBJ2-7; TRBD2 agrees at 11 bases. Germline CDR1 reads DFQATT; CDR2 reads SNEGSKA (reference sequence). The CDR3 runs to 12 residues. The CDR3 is CRVAGGSYEQYF. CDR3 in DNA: TGCAGAGTAGCGGGAGGGTCCTACGAGCAGTACTTC.

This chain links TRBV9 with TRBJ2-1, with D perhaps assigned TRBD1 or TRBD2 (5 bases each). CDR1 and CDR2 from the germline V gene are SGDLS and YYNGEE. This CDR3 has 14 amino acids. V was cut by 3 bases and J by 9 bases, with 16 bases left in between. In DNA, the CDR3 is TGTGCCAGCAGCGGGGGGAATCCCTCGCCTGAGCAGTTCTTC. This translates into CASSGGNPSPEQFF.

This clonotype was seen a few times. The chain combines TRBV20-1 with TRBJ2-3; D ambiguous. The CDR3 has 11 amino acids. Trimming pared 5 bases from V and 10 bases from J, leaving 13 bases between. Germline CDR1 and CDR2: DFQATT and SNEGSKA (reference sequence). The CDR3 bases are TGCAGTGCTTATCTAGTCGGCCCGCAGTATTTT. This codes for CSAYLVGPQYF.

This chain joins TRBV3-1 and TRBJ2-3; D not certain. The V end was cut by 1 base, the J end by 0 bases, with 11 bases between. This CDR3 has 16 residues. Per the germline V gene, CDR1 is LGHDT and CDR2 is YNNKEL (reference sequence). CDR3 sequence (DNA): TGTGCCAGCAGCCAAGGGTGGGGTCCTAGCACAGATACGCAGTATTTT. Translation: CASSQGWGPSTDTQYF.

The CDR3 region is CASSFAMGATNEKLFF. DNA for the CDR3: TGTGCCAGCAGCTTTGCTATGGGTGCAACTAATGAAAAACTGTTTTTT. The rearrangement joins TRBV7-2 to TRBJ1-4; D remains ambiguous. The CDR3 extends over 16 amino acids. The V end lost 3 bases, the J end lost 0 bases, and 11 bases lay between the germline ends. Germline V lookup: CDR1 SGHTA, CDR2 FQGNSA. Looking up the rest from reference TRBV7-2 and TRBJ1-4 gives the full variable domain: GAGVSQSPSNKVTEKGKDVELRCDPISGHTALYWYRQSLGQGLEFLIYFQGNSAPDKSGLPSDRFSAERTGGSVSTLTIQRTQQEDSAVYLCASSFAMGATNEKLFFGSGTQLSVL.

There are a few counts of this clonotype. This chain's CDR3 is CASSLSRDRYTDTQYF. CDR3 DNA sequence: TGTGCCAGCAGCCTTTCCCGGGACAGATACACAGATACGCAGTATTTT. The genes are TRBV7-9 and TRBJ2-3; 7 positions match TRBD1. V shed 5 bases, J shed 2 bases, and the junction held 10 bases outside the gene matches. The CDR3 is 16 amino acids. The germline CDR1 and CDR2 sequences are SEHNR and FQNEAQ (reference sequence). The full variable domain, completed using reference TRBV7-9 and TRBJ2-3, is DTGVSQNPRHKITKRGQNVTFRCDPISEHNRLYWYRQTLGQGPEFLTYFQNEAQLEKSRLLSDRFSAERPKGSFSTLEIQRTEQGDSAMYLCASSLSRDRYTDTQYFGPGTRLTVL.

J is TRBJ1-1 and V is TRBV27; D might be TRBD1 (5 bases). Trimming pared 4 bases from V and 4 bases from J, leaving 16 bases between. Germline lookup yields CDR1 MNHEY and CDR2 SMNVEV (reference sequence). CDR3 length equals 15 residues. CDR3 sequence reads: CASSSSRRRGTEAFF. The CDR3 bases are TGTGCCAGCAGTTCCTCGCGCCGGAGGGGCACTGAAGCTTTCTTT.

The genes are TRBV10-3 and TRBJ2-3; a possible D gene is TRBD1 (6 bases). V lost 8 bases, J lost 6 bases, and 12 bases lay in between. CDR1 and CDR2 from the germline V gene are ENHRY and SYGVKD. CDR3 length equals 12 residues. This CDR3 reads CAIDAGVDTQYF. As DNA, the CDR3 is TGTGCCATCGACGCAGGGGTGGATACGCAGTATTTT.

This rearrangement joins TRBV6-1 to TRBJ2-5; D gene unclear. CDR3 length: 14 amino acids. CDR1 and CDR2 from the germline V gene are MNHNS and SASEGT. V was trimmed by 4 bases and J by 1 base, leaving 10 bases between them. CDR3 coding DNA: TGTGCCAGCAGTGCCAGCCGTAGCCAAGAGACCCAGTACTTC. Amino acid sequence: CASSASRSQETQYF.